Sequencing of this T cell receptor (beta chain) was carried out in a study of OX40 agonist ivuxolimab in advanced cancers. Regarding the study in general: The costimulatory receptor OX40 (CD134) was targeted by ivuxolimab, a fully human IgG2 agonistic monoclonal antibody. Peripheral TCRbeta sequencing aimed to test whether ivuxolimab altered TCR sequence diversity and caused clonal T-cell expansion. Partial responses occurred in three dose-escalation patients, of whom one had hepatocellular carcinoma and two had cutaneous melanoma. In the dose-escalation cohort, over 65% of patients were male, and the mean age was approximately 60 years, with a range of 23 to 79. Of the roughly 50 dose-escalation patients, hepatocellular carcinoma was present in approximately 20, melanoma in around 15, renal cell carcinoma in 9 and head and neck cancer in 9. The monotherapy dose-escalation portion (N = 52 patients) of the phase I ivuxolimab trial is reported in the paper. Intravenous ivuxolimab was administered to patients every 2 weeks at six dose levels: 0.01, 0.1, 0.3, 1.5, 3 and 10 mg/kg. Prior anti-PD-1, anti-PD-L1 or anti-CTLA-4 therapy was permitted, and 40% of dose-escalation patients had received checkpoint inhibitors.

Paper-wide results and their limitations: Partial responders in the 0.1-3.0 mg/kg groups had among the lowest normalized peripheral clonal expansion, especially among CD8+ T cells. Low levels of normalized T-cell clonal expansion were also shown by some nonresponding patients. After ivuxolimab, more expanded clones were found on average in CD8+ T cells than in CD4+ T cells. Which antigens the clonally expanded peripheral T cells were specific for was not determined. At doses of 0.1 to 3.0 mg/kg, clonal expansion of both CD4+ and CD8+ blood T cells was observed from baseline to week 6.

The trial excluded patients who had a history of autoimmune disease or were on systemic immunosuppression. Peripheral blood for TCR sequencing was drawn from every dose cohort at baseline, at cycle 4 day 1 and at cycle 7 day 1. Samples were obtained from an open-label, multicenter, first-in-human phase I dose-escalation trial of ivuxolimab. Adults with locally advanced or metastatic melanoma, renal cell, hepatocellular, or head and neck squamous cell carcinoma were enrolled in the trial. Before TCR sequencing, CD4+ T cells and CD8+ T cells were sorted from peripheral blood as separate populations. To sequence the TCRbeta CDR3 region, genomic DNA was isolated from the sorted cells. The immunoSEQ Assay was used to sequence the TCRbeta CDR3 regions. TCRdb obtained this table from immuneACCESS and retained in-frame rearrangements with V and J assigned. These tables miss some clones; where compared with another copy, unresolved V genes account for less than half of the shortfall, and the remainder is unexplained. The sample table holds 60,000 to 90,000 clones, of which about 84% were seen once. Together, the top ten hold about 0.44% of the sample.

For CDR1 and CDR2, the germline V gene (reference sequence) lists GTSNPN and SVGIG. The CDR3 sequence holds 14 residues, the cysteine and phenylalanine included. The entry retains the CDR3 DNA only, 42 bases that are in frame from base 1. The V and J ends are trimmed by 4 bases and 7 bases, leaving 19 bases between them. On this clone: What antigen it recognizes has not been identified. Base-call qualities are not available, and no considerably larger clone is one nucleotide away.

The clonotype originates from an adult with an advanced solid tumor such as melanoma, head and neck, liver or kidney cancer. The V gene is TRBV30 and the J gene is TRBJ1-1; no D gene can be assigned with confidence. The sample was CD4+ or CD8+ T cells sorted from blood, taken in a trial of the OX40 agonist ivuxolimab. The sequenced DNA: TGTGCCTGGACATTACTTCGACCTTCAATTGAAGCTTTCTTT. Translated, it reads CAWTLLRPSIEAFF.